This T cell receptor (beta chain) is drawn from a study of blood T cell repertoires in COVID-19. Study details: PBMCs, B-cell-depleted T cells, or T cells were the source of the cDNA or gDNA that made up the material.

Original analysis: It was from reference gene primer amplification that nucleated cell counts were estimated. Sequencing was performed with immunoSEQ multiplex PCR; in TCRdb, only in-frame clones are kept and a portion is missing. The DNA was the basis for D and trimming; V, J and clone size are from that table. The sample carries about 260,000 clones, almost 85% recorded once. Germline CDR1 SGHAT, CDR2 FQNNGV. The CDR3 has 15 residues. V lost 8 bases to trimming and J lost 9 bases, with 20 bases between them. V is TRBV11-2 and J is TRBJ1-6; tentative D call: TRBD1 (5 bases). The TCR sequence derives from a woman at least 80 years old with acute or convalescent COVID-19. The sequencing sample was made of peripheral blood. This CDR3 reads CASRPAGLLASPLHF. CDR3 coding DNA: TGTGCCAGCCGTCCGGCAGGGCTTTTGGCTTCACCCCTCCACTTT.